The clone carrying this T cell receptor beta chain was counted ten times or more. These data originate in a study of molecular identifiers for immune sequencing clone quantification. It was with previously described methods and listed TCR primers that bulk TCR libraries were made. One entry per CDR3 protein results from TCRdb running MiXCR on the PCR reads. This sample carries around 300,000 distinct CDR3 sequences, about 23% of them seen once, and the ten largest clones take 0.7% to 0.95%. Germline CDR1 SQVTM, CDR2 ANQGSEA. V lost 6 bases, J lost 3 bases, and 7 bases stayed unmatched. There are 14 residues in the CDR3.

Sequenced input: naive CD8+ T cells from blood, with Jurkat cell RNA spiked in. The subset here: FACS-sorted CD8+CD4-CCR7+CD45RA+ naive T cells. The TCR was taken from a human donor in good health. Some libraries in this study had Jurkat cell RNA spiked in. The V call is TRBV29-1, the J call TRBJ2-3; 9 bases fit TRBD1. The CDR3 region has the DNA TGCAGCGTGGCCGGGACAGGGTTAACAGATACGCAGTATTTT. Protein sequence: CSVAGTGLTDTQYF.